This T cell receptor (beta chain) derives from a study of T cells in localized non-small cell lung cancer. This table comes from immunoSEQ multiplex PCR, and its TCRdb copy is limited to in-frame clones, with some not included. This sample carries about 43,000 clones, around 90% of them seen once, and the ten largest clones take under 12%. V lost 5 bases and J lost 2; bases outside the gene matches: 19. CDR1 is SGHVS and CDR2 is FQNEAQ in the germline V gene. CDR3 length: 20 residues. Here the sequenced sample was PBMCs, taken before any cancer treatment. The chain is built from TRBV7-8 and TRBJ2-2; 8 positions agree with TRBD1. This TCR was recovered from a woman between 35 and 75 years old with stage II lung adenocarcinoma. CDR3 amino acids: CASSLIRTLDREENTGELFF. CDR3 coding DNA: TGTGCCAGCAGCCTTATCCGCACTTTGGACAGGGAGGAAAACACCGGGGAGCTGTTTTTT.